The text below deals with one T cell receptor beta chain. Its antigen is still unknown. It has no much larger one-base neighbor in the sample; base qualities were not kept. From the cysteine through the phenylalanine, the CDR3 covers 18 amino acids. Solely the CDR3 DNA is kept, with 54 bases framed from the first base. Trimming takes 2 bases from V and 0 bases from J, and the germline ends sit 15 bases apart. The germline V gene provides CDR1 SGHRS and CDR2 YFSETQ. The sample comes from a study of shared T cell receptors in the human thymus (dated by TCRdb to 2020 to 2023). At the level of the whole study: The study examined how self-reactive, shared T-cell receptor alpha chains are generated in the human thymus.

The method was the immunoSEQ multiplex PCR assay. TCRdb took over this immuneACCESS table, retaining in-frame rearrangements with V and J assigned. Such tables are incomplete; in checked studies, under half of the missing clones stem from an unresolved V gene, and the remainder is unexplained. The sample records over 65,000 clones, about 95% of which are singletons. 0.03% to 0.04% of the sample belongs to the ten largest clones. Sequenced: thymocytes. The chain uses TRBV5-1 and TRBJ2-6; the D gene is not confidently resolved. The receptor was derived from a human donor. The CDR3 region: CASSLGAGPSSGANVLTF. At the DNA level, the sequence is TGCGCCAGCAGCTTAGGTGCCGGGCCGTCCTCTGGGGCCAACGTCCTGACTTTC.